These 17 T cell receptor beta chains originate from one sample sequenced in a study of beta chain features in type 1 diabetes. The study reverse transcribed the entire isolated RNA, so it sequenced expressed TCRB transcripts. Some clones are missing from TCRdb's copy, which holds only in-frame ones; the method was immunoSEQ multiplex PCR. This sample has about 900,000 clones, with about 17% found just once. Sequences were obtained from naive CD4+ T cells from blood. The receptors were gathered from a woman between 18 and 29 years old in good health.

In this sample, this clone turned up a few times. Here the CDR3 reads CASRGEGRLEQFF. For the CDR3, the DNA is TGTGCCAGCAGGGGGGAAGGGAGGCTTGAGCAGTTCTTC. This chain joins TRBV2 and TRBJ2-1; TRBD2 might be the D (6 bases). With 6 bases removed from V and 9 bases from J, the gap between germline ends came to 15 bases. Germline V lookup: CDR1 SNHLY, CDR2 FYNNEI. The CDR3 runs to 13 residues. The variable domain in full, with the rest retrieved from reference TRBV2 and TRBJ2-1, is EPEVTQTPSHQVTQMGQEVILRCVPISNHLYFYWYRQILGQKVEFLVSFYNNEISEKSEIFDDQFSVERPDGSNFTLKIRSTKLEDSAMYFCASRGEGRLEQFFGPGTRLTVL.

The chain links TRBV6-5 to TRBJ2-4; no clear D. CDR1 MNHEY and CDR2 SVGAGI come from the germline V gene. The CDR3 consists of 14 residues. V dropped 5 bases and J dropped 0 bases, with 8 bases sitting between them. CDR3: CASSTDLAKNIQYF. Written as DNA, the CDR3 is TGTGCCAGCAGTACAGATCTAGCCAAAAACATTCAGTACTTC.

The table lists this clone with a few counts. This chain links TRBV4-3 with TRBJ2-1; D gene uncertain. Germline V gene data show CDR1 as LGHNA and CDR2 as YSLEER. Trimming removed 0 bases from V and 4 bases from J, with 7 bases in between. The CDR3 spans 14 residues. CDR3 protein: CASSQDDRYNEQFF. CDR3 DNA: TGCGCCAGCAGCCAAGATGACCGGTACAATGAGCAGTTCTTC.

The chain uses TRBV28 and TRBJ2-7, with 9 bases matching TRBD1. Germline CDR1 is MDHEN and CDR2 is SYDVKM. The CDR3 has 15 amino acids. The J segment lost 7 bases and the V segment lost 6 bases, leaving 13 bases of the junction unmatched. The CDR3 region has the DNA TGTGCCAGCAGCGAACCGGGACAGGGATTGATAGAGCAGTACTTC. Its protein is CASSEPGQGLIEQYF.

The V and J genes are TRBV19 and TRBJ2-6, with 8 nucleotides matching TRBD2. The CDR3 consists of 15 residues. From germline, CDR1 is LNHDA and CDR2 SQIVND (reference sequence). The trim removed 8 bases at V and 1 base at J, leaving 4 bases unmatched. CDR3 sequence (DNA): TGTGCCAGTTATCAGCGGGGGTCTGGGGCCAACGTCCTGACTTTC. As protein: CASYQRGSGANVLTF.

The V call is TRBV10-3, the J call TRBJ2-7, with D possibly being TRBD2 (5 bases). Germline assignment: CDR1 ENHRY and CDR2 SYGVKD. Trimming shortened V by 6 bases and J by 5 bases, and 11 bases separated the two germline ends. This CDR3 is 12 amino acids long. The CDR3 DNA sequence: TGTGCCATCAGGGACTTCAGCGACGAGCAGTACTTC. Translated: CAIRDFSDEQYF.

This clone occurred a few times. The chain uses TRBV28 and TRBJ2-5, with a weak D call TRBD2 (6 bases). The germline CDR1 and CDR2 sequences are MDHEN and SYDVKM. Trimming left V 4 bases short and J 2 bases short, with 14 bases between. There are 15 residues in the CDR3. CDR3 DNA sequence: TGTGCCAGCAGTTCCTGGAGGGCCAGACAAGAGACCCAGTACTTC. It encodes CASSSWRARQETQYF.

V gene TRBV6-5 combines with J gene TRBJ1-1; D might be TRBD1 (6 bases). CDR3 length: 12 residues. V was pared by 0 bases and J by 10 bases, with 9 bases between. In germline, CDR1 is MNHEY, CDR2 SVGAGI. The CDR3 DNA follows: TGTGCCAGCAGTTACTCGACGGGGGCAGCTTTCTTT. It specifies CASSYSTGAAFF.

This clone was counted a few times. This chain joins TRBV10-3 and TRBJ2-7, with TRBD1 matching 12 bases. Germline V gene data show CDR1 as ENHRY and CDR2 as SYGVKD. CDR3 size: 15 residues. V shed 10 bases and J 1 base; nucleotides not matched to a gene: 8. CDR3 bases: TGTGCCACCGCTGGGACAGGGGGCGAGTCCTACGAGCAGTACTTC. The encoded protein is CATAGTGGESYEQYF.

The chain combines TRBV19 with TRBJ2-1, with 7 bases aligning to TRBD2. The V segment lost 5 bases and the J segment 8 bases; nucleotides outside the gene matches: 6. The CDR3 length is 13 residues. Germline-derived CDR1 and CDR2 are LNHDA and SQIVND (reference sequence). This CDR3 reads CASSLQRDYEQFF. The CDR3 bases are TGTGCCAGTAGTCTTCAGCGGGACTATGAGCAGTTCTTC.

Here the CDR3 DNA reads TGTGCCAGTAGGGGACTAGCGGGACCACCGAGCTCCTACAATGAGCAGTTCTTC. It translates to CASRGLAGPPSSYNEQFF. The chain employs TRBV19 and TRBJ2-1, with 13 bases fitting TRBD2. V dropped 6 bases and J dropped 0; count of bases not matched to a gene: 8. The CDR3 consists of 18 residues. CDR1 and CDR2 (germline): LNHDA, SQIVND (reference sequence).

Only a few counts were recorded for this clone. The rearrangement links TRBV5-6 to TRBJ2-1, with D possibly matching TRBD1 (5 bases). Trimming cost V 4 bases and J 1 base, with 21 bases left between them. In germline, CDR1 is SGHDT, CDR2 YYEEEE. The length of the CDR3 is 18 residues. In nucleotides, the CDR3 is TGTGCCAGCAGCCCATACTGGAGACAGACCGGGTCCTACAATGAGCAGTTCTTC. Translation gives CASSPYWRQTGSYNEQFF.

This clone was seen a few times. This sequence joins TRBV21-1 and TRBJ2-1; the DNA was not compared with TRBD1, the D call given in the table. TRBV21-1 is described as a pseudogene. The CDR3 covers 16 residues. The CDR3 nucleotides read TGTGCCAGCAGCATCCAGCCGGGACAAACACTCAATGAGCAGTTCTTC. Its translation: CASSIQPGQTLNEQFF.

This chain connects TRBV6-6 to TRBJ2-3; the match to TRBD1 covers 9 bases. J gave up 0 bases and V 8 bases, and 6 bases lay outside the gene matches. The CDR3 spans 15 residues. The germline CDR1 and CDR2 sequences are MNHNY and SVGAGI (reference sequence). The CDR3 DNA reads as TGTGCCAGCGACGCGGGGACAGGGAGCACAGATACGCAGTATTTT. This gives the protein CASDAGTGSTDTQYF.

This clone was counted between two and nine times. The CDR3 nucleotides are TGTGCCAGCAGGGACGGAGGAAACTATGGCTACACCTTC. It encodes CASRDGGNYGYTF. The chain employs TRBV28 and TRBJ1-2; D gene ambiguous. Germline V lookup: CDR1 MDHEN, CDR2 SYDVKM. V lost 6 bases and J lost 2, with 10 bases in between. The CDR3 is 13 residues long.

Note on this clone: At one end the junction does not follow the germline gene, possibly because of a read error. The CDR3 loop reads CSSSRGRYEQYF. DNA for the CDR3: TGTTCCAGCAGCCGTGGGAGATACGAGCAGTACTTC. This chain connects TRBV28 to TRBJ2-7; possible D gene TRBD2, 5 bases. Germline assignment: CDR1 MDHEN and CDR2 SYDVKM. The CDR3 is 12 amino acids.

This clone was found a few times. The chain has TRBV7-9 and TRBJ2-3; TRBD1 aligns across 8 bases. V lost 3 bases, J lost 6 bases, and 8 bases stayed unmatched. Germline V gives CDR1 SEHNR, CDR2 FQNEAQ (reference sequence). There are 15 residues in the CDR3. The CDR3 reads CASSLSGQGVDTQYF. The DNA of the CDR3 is TGTGCCAGCAGCTTGTCTGGACAGGGAGTTGATACGCAGTATTTT.